The 11 T cell receptor beta chains reported below all come from one sample, sequenced in a study of blood T cell repertoires in COVID-19 (dated by TCRdb to 2018 to 2020). The library was obtained by the immunoSEQ multiplex PCR assay. Entries here come from immuneACCESS through TCRdb and include only in-frame sequences with V and J called. Some clones fail to appear in such tables; in the studies checked, an unresolved V gene covers under half of the shortfall, and the cause of the remainder is unknown. The sample yields about 75,000 clones; over 65% were counted once. The top ten constitute 2% to 3% of the sample. Input material: peripheral blood. These receptors originate from a human donor with acute or convalescent COVID-19. The donor label of this sample is uncertain.

The chain has TRBV6-5 and TRBJ1-5; 8 bases match TRBD1. CDR1 MNHEY and CDR2 SVGAGI come from the germline V gene. This CDR3 has 15 amino acids. V lost 11 bases to trimming and J lost 0 bases; unmatched junction nucleotides: 9. Here the CDR3 reads CAGRQGTYSNQPQHF. In DNA form, the CDR3 reads TGTGCCGGCCGACAGGGGACATATAGCAATCAGCCCCAGCATTTT.

The gene calls are TRBV5-4 and TRBJ2-3; D remains ambiguous. V lost 0 bases to trimming and J lost 9 bases, with 14 bases between them. The CDR3 runs to 14 residues. Looked up from germline, CDR1 is SGHNT and CDR2 is YYREEE (reference sequence). CDR3 region: CASSLGASEATQYF. Written as DNA, the CDR3 is TGTGCCAGCAGCTTGGGCGCGAGCGAGGCCACGCAGTATTTT.

The chain uses TRBV28 and TRBJ2-3, with TRBD2 matching 7 bases. The germline CDR1 and CDR2 sequences are MDHEN and SYDVKM. The CDR3 totals 14 residues. V dropped 3 bases and J dropped 6; count of bases not matched to a gene: 6. CDR3: CASSFGGSGDTQYF. CDR3 nucleotide sequence: TGTGCCAGCAGTTTCGGCGGGAGTGGGGATACGCAGTATTTT.

This clone was detected once. The rearrangement joins TRBV6-5 to TRBJ1-6; TRBD1 matches at 8 bases. The germline CDR1 and CDR2 sequences are MNHEY and SVGAGI. V lost 7 bases to trimming and J lost 10 bases; unmatched junction nucleotides: 6. The CDR3 runs to 13 residues. The CDR3 region has the DNA TGTGCCAGCAAAACGACAGGGGAATCACCCCTCCACTTT. Its translation: CASKTTGESPLHF.

The chain joins TRBV5-4 to TRBJ1-2, with 7 bases identical to TRBD1. The J segment lost 4 bases and the V segment lost 1 base, leaving 4 bases of the junction unmatched. Germline CDR1 is SGHNT and CDR2 is YYREEE (reference sequence). CDR3 length equals 14 residues. The CDR3: CASSLRDSGYGYTF. The CDR3 nucleotides are TGTGCCAGCAGCTTGAGGGACAGTGGCTATGGCTACACCTTC.

The chain is built from TRBV2 and TRBJ2-3; TRBD1 matches at 7 bases. CDR3 length: 14 amino acids. The V gene end was trimmed by 5 bases and the J gene end by 6 bases; junction bases not matched to a gene: 8. Germline assignment: CDR1 SNHLY and CDR2 FYNNEI. CDR3 in amino acids: CASSLQGMRDTQYF. In DNA form, the CDR3 reads TGTGCCAGCAGTCTACAGGGGATGAGGGATACGCAGTATTTT.

This clone has a single count. This chain uses TRBV3-1 (or the pseudogene TRBV3-2) with TRBJ1-2, with 7 bases that match TRBD1. CDR1 is LGHDT and CDR2 is YNNKEL in the germline V gene (reference sequence). V was pared by 5 bases and J by 8 bases, with 8 bases of the junction left unmatched. CDR3 size: 13 residues. CDR3 amino acids: CASSSEGAGGYTF. The DNA of the CDR3 is TGTGCCAGCAGCAGCGAGGGGGCGGGAGGCTACACCTTC.

V usage is TRBV28 and J usage is TRBJ2-7, with D unclear. Deletions cut 7 bases from V and 2 bases from J, with 15 bases between. CDR3 length: 14 amino acids. Germline loops: CDR1 MDHEN, CDR2 SYDVKM. CDR3 sequence: CASTQRQTPYEQYF. In nucleotides, the CDR3 is TGTGCCAGCACCCAGAGGCAGACCCCCTACGAGCAGTACTTC.

This chain joins TRBV29-1 and TRBJ1-2; perhaps TRBD1 as D (5 bases). Trimming shortened V by 7 bases and J by 8 bases, and 20 bases separated the two germline ends. Germline V gene data show CDR1 as SQVTM and CDR2 as ANQGSEA. The CDR3 spans 13 residues. The CDR3 loop reads CSASAAGDSGYTF. DNA of the CDR3: TGCAGCGCCTCAGCCGCGGGGGATAGCGGCTACACCTTC.

The CDR3 reads CASSSSGTGDSYEQYV. The CDR3 nucleotides read TGTGCCAGCAGTTCCTCCGGGACAGGGGATTCCTACGAGCAGTACGTC. The chain joins TRBV6-6 to TRBJ2-7; 10 bases are shared with TRBD1. With V trimmed by 4 bases and J by 1 base, 7 bases remained unmatched. Germline V gene sequence: CDR1 MNHNY, CDR2 SVGAGI (reference sequence). CDR3 size: 16 residues.

In its sample, this clone was seen a few times. The chain has TRBV7-9 and TRBJ1-1; D is uncertain. The germline V and J ends were trimmed by 1 base and 5 bases, with 5 bases remaining between them. The CDR3 runs 12 residues. Germline V gives CDR1 SEHNR, CDR2 FQNEAQ (reference sequence). The CDR3 region is CASSLVSTEAFF. CDR3 nucleotides: TGTGCCAGCAGCTTAGTATCGACTGAAGCTTTCTTT. The full variable domain, completed using reference TRBV7-9 and TRBJ1-1, is DTGVSQNPRHKITKRGQNVTFRCDPISEHNRLYWYRQTLGQGPEFLTYFQNEAQLEKSRLLSDRFSAERPKGSFSTLEIQRTEQGDSAMYLCASSLVSTEAFFGQGTRLTVV.